These 13 T cell receptor beta chains were all obtained from the same sample, sequenced in a study of early T cells in non-severe SARS-CoV-2 infection. TCRdb reprocessed the 5' RACE reads with MiXCR, giving one entry per CDR3 protein. The sample records some 51,000 distinct CDR3 sequences, more than 13% being singletons. The material sequenced was whole blood, taken at baseline. The receptor source for this set is an adult who was a healthcare worker with PCR-confirmed SARS-CoV-2 infection or an uninfected control (not recorded which).

This clonotype has at least ten counts. The chain couples TRBV29-1 to TRBJ2-1, with D tentatively TRBD1 or TRBD2 (5 bases each). The V gene's germline CDR1 is SQVTM and CDR2 ANQGSEA. The CDR3 sequence is 11 residues long. V lost 3 bases, J lost 7 bases, and 7 bases lay in between. The CDR3 bases are TGCAGCGTTGAGTGGGGGAATGAGCAGTTCTTC. Translating gives CSVEWGNEQFF.

V is TRBV6-6 and J is TRBJ2-5; 7 nucleotides line up with TRBD1. Germline V gives CDR1 MNHNY, CDR2 SVGAGI (reference sequence). This CDR3 is built from 15 residues. V shed 6 bases and J 2 bases; nucleotides not matched to a gene: 9. DNA for the CDR3: TGTGCCAGCAGCCAGGCTAGACAGGGACAAGAGACCCAGTACTTC. It codes for CASSQARQGQETQYF.

This clonotype was picked up a small number of times. The V call is TRBV7-2, the J call TRBJ2-3; D may be TRBD1 (6 bases). V dropped 4 bases and J dropped 4 bases, with 15 bases sitting between them. CDR3 length: 15 amino acids. From germline, CDR1 is SGHTA and CDR2 FQGNSA. CDR3 loop: CASSSTGLWADTQYF. CDR3 bases: TGTGCCAGCAGCTCAACAGGGCTTTGGGCAGATACGCAGTATTTT.

This clonotype occurred a few times. The rearrangement links TRBV3-1 to TRBJ2-3; 11 bases align to TRBD2. The V gene's germline CDR1 is LGHDT and CDR2 YNNKEL (reference sequence). The V segment lost 6 bases and the J segment 4 bases; nucleotides outside the gene matches: 12. The CDR3 runs 17 residues. The CDR3 loop reads CASRSATSGVLSDTQYF. The CDR3 bases are TGTGCCAGCAGATCGGCGACTAGCGGGGTCCTTTCAGATACGCAGTATTTT.

This rearrangement joins TRBV24-1 to TRBJ2-3; D unclear. CDR1 is KGHDR, CDR2 SFDVKD, per germline. The CDR3 is 14 residues long. The V end was cut by 5 bases, the J end by 6 bases, with 14 bases between. CDR3: CATSGSVRGDTQYF. The CDR3 DNA reads TGTGCCACCAGTGGATCCGTTCGTGGGGATACGCAGTATTTT.

The sample holds many counts of this clonotype. The chain couples TRBV11-3 to TRBJ2-7; D is uncertain. V was shortened by 0 bases and J by 1 base, with 4 bases between the two germline ends. This CDR3 region has 13 residues. The germline V gene encodes CDR1 SGHNT and CDR2 YENEEA. The DNA of the CDR3 is TGTGCCAGCAGCTTAGAGACATCCTACGAGCAGTACTTC. It translates to CASSLETSYEQYF.

The chain is built from TRBV6-1 and TRBJ1-1; D ambiguous. Germline CDR1 reads MNHNS; CDR2 reads SASEGT. Trimming shortened V by 5 bases and J by 5 bases, and 15 bases separated the two germline ends. The CDR3 extends over 14 amino acids. Here the CDR3 DNA reads TGTGCCAGCAGTACCCTTGGTGTGGAAACTGAAGCTTTCTTT. Translating gives CASSTLGVETEAFF.

This clonotype showed up just a few times. The chain has TRBV27 and TRBJ1-1, with D possibly matching TRBD1 (6 bases). Trimming removed 3 bases from V and 1 base from J, with 9 bases in between. CDR1 and CDR2 from the germline V gene are MNHEY and SMNVEV (reference sequence). The CDR3 has 14 residues. The CDR3 loop is CASSFGTQNTEAFF. CDR3 DNA: TGTGCCAGCAGTTTCGGGACACAGAACACTGAAGCTTTCTTT.

This clonotype was recorded a few times. This sequence joins TRBV18 and TRBJ2-3; no clear D. Between the trimmed V and J ends, which lost 3 bases and 0 bases, there was a span of 10 bases. Germline V gene sequence: CDR1 KGHSH, CDR2 LQKENI. This CDR3 contains 15 residues. This chain's CDR3 is CASSPAETSTDTQYF. The CDR3 nucleotides are TGTGCCAGCTCACCGGCAGAGACTAGCACAGATACGCAGTATTTT.

V usage is TRBV5-1 and J usage is TRBJ1-1; 8 nucleotides agree with TRBD1. V lost 2 bases, J lost 5 bases, and 5 bases stayed unmatched. CDR3 length: 14 amino acids. The germline gives CDR1 SGHRS, CDR2 YFSETQ. CDR3 sequence (DNA): TGCGCCAGCAGCTTACCAAACAGGGGGACTGAAGCTTTCTTT. Residues: CASSLPNRGTEAFF. The whole variable domain, filled in from reference TRBV5-1 and TRBJ1-1, reads KAGVTQTPRYLIKTRGQQVTLSCSPISGHRSVSWYQQTPGQGLQFLFEYFSETQRNKGNFPGRFSGRQFSNSRSEMNVSTLELGDSALYLCASSLPNRGTEAFFGQGTRLTVV.

V usage is TRBV10-3 and J usage is TRBJ2-4; D is unclear. The germline gives CDR1 ENHRY, CDR2 SYGVKD. The ends were cut back, 0 bases at V and 8 bases at J, with 8 bases in the middle. The CDR3 runs 13 residues. The CDR3 nucleotides are TGTGCCATCAGTGAGTCAGGGAATGACATTCAGTACTTC. It specifies CAISESGNDIQYF.

This clonotype was seen a few times. The chain couples TRBV7-9 to TRBJ2-5; 8 nucleotides align to TRBD2. The V gene end was trimmed by 3 bases and the J gene end by 3 bases; junction bases not matched to a gene: 6. This CDR3 has 15 residues. Germline V gene data show CDR1 as SEHNR and CDR2 as FQNEAQ (reference sequence). In DNA, the CDR3 is TGTGCCAGCAGCTTGTTCGGGGGGGCCGAAGAGACCCAGTACTTC. Translating gives CASSLFGGAEETQYF. Complete variable domain (other parts from reference TRBV7-9 and TRBJ2-5): DTGVSQNPRHKITKRGQNVTFRCDPISEHNRLYWYRQTLGQGPEFLTYFQNEAQLEKSRLLSDRFSAERPKGSFSTLEIQRTEQGDSAMYLCASSLFGGAEETQYFGPGTRLLVL.

The rearrangement uses TRBV6-5 and TRBJ2-5; 9 bases are shared with TRBD2. The length of the CDR3 is 15 residues. Germline V lookup: CDR1 MNHEY, CDR2 SVGAGI. The V and J ends lost 0 bases and 3 bases, in that order; junction bases with no gene match: 2. The CDR3, as DNA: TGTGCCAGCAGTTACTCGACTAGCGGAGAAGAGACCCAGTACTTC. Translation gives CASSYSTSGEETQYF.